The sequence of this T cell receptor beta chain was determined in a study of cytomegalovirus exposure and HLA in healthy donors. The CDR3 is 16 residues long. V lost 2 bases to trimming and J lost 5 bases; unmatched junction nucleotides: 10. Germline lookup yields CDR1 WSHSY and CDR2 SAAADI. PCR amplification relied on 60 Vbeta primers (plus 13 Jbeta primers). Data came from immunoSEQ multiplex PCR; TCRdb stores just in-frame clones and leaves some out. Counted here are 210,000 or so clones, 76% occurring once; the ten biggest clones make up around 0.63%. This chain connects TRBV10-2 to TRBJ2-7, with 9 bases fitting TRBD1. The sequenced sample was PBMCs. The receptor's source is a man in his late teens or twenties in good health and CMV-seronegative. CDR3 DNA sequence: TGCGCCAGCAGTGAGGCTGGGGACAGGGTGTATAACGAGCAGTACTTC. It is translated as CASSEAGDRVYNEQYF.